The rows below give T cell receptor beta chains drawn from one sample of a study of blood T cell repertoires in COVID-19. Clones were sequenced by immunoSEQ multiplex PCR, and TCRdb holds only the in-frame ones, with some missing. Among 190,000 or so clones listed, around nine tenths were seen once. The sequencing input was peripheral blood. Every receptor here comes from a man aged 55 to 70 who had recovered from COVID-19. Each CDR3 is given with its conserved first and last residue. Fields, in order: CDR3 protein, CDR3 DNA, V gene, CDR3 length, D gene, J gene, clone size. The D gene is left open where the match is weak. Not all rows give a size; the values are once, few, many and, for expanded clones, a class.

cdr3_aa: CASRTGYTEAFF
cdr3_nt: TGTGCCAGCAGGACAGGGTACACTGAAGCTTTCTTT
v_call: TRBV27
cdr3_length: 12
d_call: TRBD1
j_call: TRBJ1-1
clone_size: few

cdr3_aa: CSASILAGFNEQFF
cdr3_nt: TGCAGTGCTAGTATTCTAGCGGGCTTTAATGAGCAGTTCTTC
v_call: TRBV20-1
cdr3_length: 14
d_call: TRBD2
j_call: TRBJ2-1
clone_size: .

cdr3_aa: CASSLGDQPQHF
cdr3_nt: TGTGCCAGCAGCTTAGGAGATCAGCCCCAGCATTTT
v_call: TRBV11-2
cdr3_length: 12
d_call: .
j_call: TRBJ1-5
clone_size: .

cdr3_aa: CASSLERGNNEQFF
cdr3_nt: TGTGCCAGCAGCTTAGAGCGGGGGAACAATGAGCAGTTCTTC
v_call: TRBV7-6
cdr3_length: 14
d_call: TRBD2
j_call: TRBJ2-1
clone_size: once

cdr3_aa: CASSLYSGAYEQYF
cdr3_nt: TGCGCCAGCAGCTTGTATAGCGGGGCCTACGAGCAGTACTTC
v_call: TRBV5-1
cdr3_length: 14
d_call: TRBD2
j_call: TRBJ2-7
clone_size: .

cdr3_aa: CASRTLYEQYF
cdr3_nt: TGTGCCAGTAGGACTCTCTACGAGCAGTACTTC
v_call: TRBV6-5
cdr3_length: 11
d_call: .
j_call: TRBJ2-7
clone_size: .

cdr3_aa: CASSPDTNSNQPQHF
cdr3_nt: TGCGCCAGCAGCCCTGACACCAATAGCAATCAGCCCCAGCATTTT
v_call: TRBV5-1
cdr3_length: 15
d_call: .
j_call: TRBJ1-5
clone_size: once

cdr3_aa: CASSYQWGGTDTQYF
cdr3_nt: TGTGCCAGCAGCTACCAATGGGGGGGGACAGATACGCAGTATTTT
v_call: TRBV9
cdr3_length: 15
d_call: TRBD2
j_call: TRBJ2-3
clone_size: once

cdr3_aa: CASSEYDQGEQYF
cdr3_nt: TGTGCCAGCAGTGAATACGACCAGGGAGAGCAGTACTTC
v_call: TRBV6-4
cdr3_length: 13
d_call: .
j_call: TRBJ2-7
clone_size: .

cdr3_aa: CSAFSPNEQFF
cdr3_nt: TGCAGTGCTTTTAGCCCCAATGAGCAGTTCTTC
v_call: TRBV20-1
cdr3_length: 11
d_call: .
j_call: TRBJ2-1
clone_size: .

cdr3_aa: CASNKRGDSSAGYTF
cdr3_nt: TGTGCCAGCAACAAACGAGGGGACAGCTCAGCAGGCTACACCTTC
v_call: TRBV2
cdr3_length: 15
d_call: TRBD1
j_call: TRBJ1-2
clone_size: once

cdr3_aa: CASSQGDSNQPQHF
cdr3_nt: TGTGCCAGCAGCCAAGGGGATAGCAATCAGCCCCAGCATTTT
v_call: TRBV7-3
cdr3_length: 14
d_call: .
j_call: TRBJ1-5
clone_size: .

cdr3_aa: CASSSGRGAYNSPLHF
cdr3_nt: TGTGCCAGCAGCTCAGGCAGGGGAGCCTATAATTCACCCCTCCACTTT
v_call: TRBV9
cdr3_length: 16
d_call: .
j_call: TRBJ1-6
clone_size: .

cdr3_aa: CASSSIVGGGPPAQYF
cdr3_nt: TGTGCCAGCAGCTCTATAGTTGGCGGGGGCCCCCCGGCCCAGTACTTC
v_call: TRBV7-2
cdr3_length: 16
d_call: .
j_call: TRBJ2-5
clone_size: .

cdr3_aa: CATSREGQLVEQFF
cdr3_nt: TGTGCCACCAGCAGAGAGGGACAGCTCGTTGAGCAGTTCTTC
v_call: TRBV15
cdr3_length: 14
d_call: TRBD1
j_call: TRBJ2-1
clone_size: few

cdr3_aa: CASSPGTDYEQYF
cdr3_nt: TGTGCCAGCAGTCCAGGGACAGACTACGAGCAGTACTTC
v_call: TRBV27
cdr3_length: 13
d_call: TRBD1
j_call: TRBJ2-7
clone_size: .

cdr3_aa: CASSGGSYEQYF
cdr3_nt: TGTGCCTCTAGCGGGGGCTCCTACGAGCAGTACTTC
v_call: TRBV19
cdr3_length: 12
d_call: TRBD2
j_call: TRBJ2-7
clone_size: .

cdr3_aa: CASSRPGTNYGYTF
cdr3_nt: TGTGCCAGCAGCCGGCCGGGAACCAACTATGGCTACACCTTC
v_call: TRBV5-8
cdr3_length: 14
d_call: .
j_call: TRBJ1-2
clone_size: .

cdr3_aa: CASSAGGVLHSGNTIYF
cdr3_nt: TGTGCCAGCAGTGCAGGGGGCGTTCTTCACTCTGGAAACACCATATATTTT
v_call: TRBV6-2/TRBV6-3
cdr3_length: 17
d_call: TRBD1
j_call: TRBJ1-3
clone_size: few

cdr3_aa: CAWNSFRGVGEKLFF
cdr3_nt: TGTGCCTGGAATTCCTTCCGGGGAGTAGGTGAAAAACTGTTTTTT
v_call: TRBV30
cdr3_length: 15
d_call: .
j_call: TRBJ1-4
clone_size: .

cdr3_aa: CASRATGYEAFF
cdr3_nt: TGTGCCAGCAGGGCAACAGGGTACGAAGCTTTCTTT
v_call: TRBV2
cdr3_length: 12
d_call: .
j_call: TRBJ1-1
clone_size: .

cdr3_aa: CASSTTGGRGYTF
cdr3_nt: TGTGCCAGTAGTACTACAGGGGGTAGGGGCTACACCTTC
v_call: TRBV19
cdr3_length: 13
d_call: TRBD1
j_call: TRBJ1-2
clone_size: .

cdr3_aa: CASSRQGPNTEAFF
cdr3_nt: TGTGCCAGTAGCAGACAGGGGCCGAACACTGAAGCTTTCTTT
v_call: TRBV19
cdr3_length: 14
d_call: TRBD1
j_call: TRBJ1-1
clone_size: .

cdr3_aa: CASRQNSGSSPDTQYF
cdr3_nt: TGTGCCAGCAGACAAAATAGCGGGAGCTCCCCAGATACGCAGTATTTT
v_call: TRBV7-6
cdr3_length: 16
d_call: TRBD2
j_call: TRBJ2-3
clone_size: .

cdr3_aa: CASSSPGVGGYTF
cdr3_nt: TGTGCCAGCAGTTCCCCAGGGGTGGGAGGCTACACCTTC
v_call: TRBV28
cdr3_length: 13
d_call: .
j_call: TRBJ1-2
clone_size: .

cdr3_aa: CASSPRTSGRAEETQYF
cdr3_nt: TGTGCCAGCAGTCCCCGGACTAGCGGGAGGGCCGAAGAGACCCAGTACTTC
v_call: TRBV27
cdr3_length: 17
d_call: TRBD2
j_call: TRBJ2-5
clone_size: once

cdr3_aa: CAQQPRQNNEKLFF
cdr3_nt: TGTGCCCAACAACCTAGACAGAACAATGAAAAACTGTTTTTT
v_call: TRBV30
cdr3_length: 14
d_call: .
j_call: TRBJ1-4
clone_size: .

cdr3_aa: CASSGQLAGGSNEQFF
cdr3_nt: TGTGCCAGTAGTGGACAACTAGCGGGAGGGTCAAATGAGCAGTTCTTC
v_call: TRBV19
cdr3_length: 16
d_call: TRBD2
j_call: TRBJ2-1
clone_size: .

cdr3_aa: CASSRTGLFTDTQYF
cdr3_nt: TGTGCCAGCAGTCGGACAGGGCTTTTCACAGATACGCAGTATTTT
v_call: TRBV27
cdr3_length: 15
d_call: TRBD1
j_call: TRBJ2-3
clone_size: once

cdr3_aa: CASSPEEAAPSTQYF
cdr3_nt: TGCGCCAGCAGCCCCGAAGAGGCTGCACCCAGCACGCAGTATTTT
v_call: TRBV5-1
cdr3_length: 15
d_call: .
j_call: TRBJ2-3
clone_size: .

cdr3_aa: CASSYPGQGQETQYF
cdr3_nt: TGTGCCAGCAGTTACCCCGGACAGGGCCAAGAGACCCAGTACTTC
v_call: TRBV6-5
cdr3_length: 15
d_call: TRBD1
j_call: TRBJ2-5
clone_size: .